These 6 T cell receptor beta chains were sequenced from one sample in a study of control samples from healthy donors and cancer patients. Assay used: immunoSEQ multiplex PCR; TCRdb lists only in-frame clones, some missing. This repertoire shows 130,000 or so clones, roughly 90% found once; its top ten account for 2.1%. The source material was blood. The receptors were sampled from a woman between 45 and 60 years old in good health.

The chain links TRBV5-1 to TRBJ1-1; D is undetermined. The germline V gene has CDR1 SGHRS and CDR2 YFSETQ. V lost 0 bases and J 2 bases, leaving 8 bases between the germline ends. The CDR3 is made up of 14 amino acids. CDR3 sequence (DNA): TGCGCCAGCAGCTTGGGACACTTAAACACTGAAGCTTTCTTT. Translated: CASSLGHLNTEAFF.

This sequence joins TRBV15 and TRBJ1-1, with D possibly TRBD1 on 5 matching bases. V was clipped by 1 base and J by 4 bases, with 10 bases between them. Germline loops: CDR1 LNHNV, CDR2 YYDKDF (reference sequence). The CDR3 runs 14 residues. The CDR3 nucleotides read TGTGCCACCAGCAGAGGCACCGGGGGCACTGAAGCTTTCTTT. It specifies CATSRGTGGTEAFF.

This chain links TRBV19 with TRBJ1-5; D unresolved. The CDR3 extends over 13 amino acids. Germline V lookup: CDR1 LNHDA, CDR2 SQIVND (reference sequence). With 3 bases removed from V and 7 bases from J, the gap between germline ends came to 10 bases. The CDR3 DNA is TGTGCCAGTAGTATCGGGATTGAACAGCCCCAGCATTTT. Residues: CASSIGIEQPQHF.

The genes are TRBV28 and TRBJ1-6; the D gene is possibly TRBD1 (5 bases). The CDR3 is made up of 15 amino acids. Germline V gives CDR1 MDHEN, CDR2 SYDVKM. V was trimmed by 4 bases and J by 4 bases, leaving 11 bases between them. Here the CDR3 reads CASSSAGPYNSPLHF. The CDR3 nucleotides are TGTGCCAGCAGTTCGGCAGGGCCGTATAATTCACCCCTCCACTTT.

The chain recombines TRBV25-1 with TRBJ1-2, with D possibly matching TRBD1 (5 bases). The CDR3 spans 14 residues. V was cut by 0 bases and J by 5 bases, with 10 bases left in between. Germline loops: CDR1 MGHDK, CDR2 SYGVNS. CDR3 sequence reads: CASSEYPDRYGYTF. For the CDR3, the DNA is TGTGCCAGCAGTGAATACCCCGACAGATATGGCTACACCTTC.

The chain recombines TRBV5-1 with TRBJ1-1; possible D gene TRBD1, 5 bases. The CDR3 covers 15 residues. V was clipped by 3 bases and J by 0 bases, with 12 bases between them. CDR1 is SGHRS and CDR2 is YFSETQ in the germline V gene. CDR3 in DNA: TGCGCCAGCAGCTCATTGGGGGTCCTGAACACTGAAGCTTTCTTT. Translating gives CASSSLGVLNTEAFF.